The sequence of this T cell receptor beta chain was determined in a study of T cell repertoires in cytomegalovirus infection. Study details: Evidence of both CMV infection and a matching HLA type came from public TCR beta signatures. Study conclusions and caveats: CMV-specific HLA-C-restricted TCR beta clonotypes dominated the ex vivo response. CMV carriers with the relevant HLA were identified by cumulative public TCR beta family frequency.

MiXCR, applied by TCRdb to the reads, yields one record per CDR3 protein. This table has 680,000 or so distinct CDR3 sequences, about 40% appearing once. This clonotype showed up just a few times. Its antigen is not identified. V was pared by 7 bases and J by 6 bases, with 16 bases between. Germline V gene data show CDR1 as MDHEN and CDR2 as SYDVKM. The CDR3 is 13 residues long. This clonotype was obtained from a human donor in good health (CMV status not recorded). Some clones in this sample may be carry-over from other donors' samples. Sequencing used PBMCs. The chain employs TRBV28 and TRBJ2-7, with D uncertain. CDR3 in amino acids: CASNLRVLSEQYF. As DNA, the CDR3 is TGTGCCAGCAACCTCAGAGTCCTCTCCGAGCAGTACTTC.